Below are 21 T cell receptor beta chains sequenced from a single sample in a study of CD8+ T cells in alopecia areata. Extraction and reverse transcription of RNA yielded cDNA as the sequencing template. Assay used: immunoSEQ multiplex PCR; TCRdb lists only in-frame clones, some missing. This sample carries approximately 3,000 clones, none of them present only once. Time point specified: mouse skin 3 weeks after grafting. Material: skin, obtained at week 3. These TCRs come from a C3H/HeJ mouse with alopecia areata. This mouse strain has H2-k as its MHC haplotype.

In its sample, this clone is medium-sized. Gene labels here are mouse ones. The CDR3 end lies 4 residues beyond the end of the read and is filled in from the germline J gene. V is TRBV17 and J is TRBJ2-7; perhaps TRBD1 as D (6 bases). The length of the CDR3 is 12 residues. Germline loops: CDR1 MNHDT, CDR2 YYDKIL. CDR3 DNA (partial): TGTGCTAGCAGTAGAACAGGGTAT. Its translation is CASSRTGY. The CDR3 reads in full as CASSRTGYEQYF.

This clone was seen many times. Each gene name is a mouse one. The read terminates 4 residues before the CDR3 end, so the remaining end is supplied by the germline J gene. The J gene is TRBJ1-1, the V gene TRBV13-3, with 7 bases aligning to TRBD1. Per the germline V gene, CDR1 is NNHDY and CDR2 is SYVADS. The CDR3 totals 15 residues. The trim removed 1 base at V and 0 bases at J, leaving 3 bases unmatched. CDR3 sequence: CASSDRDSTNTEVFF. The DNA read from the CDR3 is TGTGCCAGCAGTGATCGGGACAGTACAAACACA.

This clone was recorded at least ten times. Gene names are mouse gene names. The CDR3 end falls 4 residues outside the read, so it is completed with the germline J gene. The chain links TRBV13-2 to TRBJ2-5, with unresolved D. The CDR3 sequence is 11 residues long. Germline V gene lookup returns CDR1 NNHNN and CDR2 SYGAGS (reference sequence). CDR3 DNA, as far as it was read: TGTGCCAGCGGTGACAAAGAC. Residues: CASGDKD. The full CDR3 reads CASGDKDTQYF.

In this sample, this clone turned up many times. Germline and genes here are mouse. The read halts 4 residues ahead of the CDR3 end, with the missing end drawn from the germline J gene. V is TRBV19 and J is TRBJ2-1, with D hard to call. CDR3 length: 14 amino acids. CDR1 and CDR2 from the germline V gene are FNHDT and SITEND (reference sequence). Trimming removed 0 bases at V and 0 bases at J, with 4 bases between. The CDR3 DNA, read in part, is TGTGCCAGCAGTATAGGGGGTAACTATGCT. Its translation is CASSIGGNYA. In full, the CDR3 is CASSIGGNYAEQFF.

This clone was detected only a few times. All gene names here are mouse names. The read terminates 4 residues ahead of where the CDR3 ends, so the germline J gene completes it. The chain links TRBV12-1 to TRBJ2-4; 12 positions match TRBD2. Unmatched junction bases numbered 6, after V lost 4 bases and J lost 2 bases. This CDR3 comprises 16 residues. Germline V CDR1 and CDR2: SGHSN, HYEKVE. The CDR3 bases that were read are TGTGCCAGCTCACTCCGGGACTGGGGGGTTCAAAAC. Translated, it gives CASSLRDWGVQN. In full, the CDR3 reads CASSLRDWGVQNTLYF.

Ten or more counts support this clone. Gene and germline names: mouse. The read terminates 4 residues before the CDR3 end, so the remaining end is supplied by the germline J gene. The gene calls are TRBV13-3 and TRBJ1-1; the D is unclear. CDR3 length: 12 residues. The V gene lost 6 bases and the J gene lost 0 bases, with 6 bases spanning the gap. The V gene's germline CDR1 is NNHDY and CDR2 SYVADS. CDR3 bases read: TGTGCCAGCAACCAGAAGAACACA. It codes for CASNQKNT. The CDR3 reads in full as CASNQKNTEVFF.

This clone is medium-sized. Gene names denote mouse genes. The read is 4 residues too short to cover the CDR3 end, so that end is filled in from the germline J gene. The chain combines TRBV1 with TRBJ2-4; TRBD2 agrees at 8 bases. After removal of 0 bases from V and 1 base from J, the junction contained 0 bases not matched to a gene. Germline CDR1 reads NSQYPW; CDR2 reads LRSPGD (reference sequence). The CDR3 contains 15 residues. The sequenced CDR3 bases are TGCACCTGCAGTGCAGAACTGGGGGGTCAAAAC. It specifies CTCSAELGGQN. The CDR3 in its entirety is CTCSAELGGQNTLYF.

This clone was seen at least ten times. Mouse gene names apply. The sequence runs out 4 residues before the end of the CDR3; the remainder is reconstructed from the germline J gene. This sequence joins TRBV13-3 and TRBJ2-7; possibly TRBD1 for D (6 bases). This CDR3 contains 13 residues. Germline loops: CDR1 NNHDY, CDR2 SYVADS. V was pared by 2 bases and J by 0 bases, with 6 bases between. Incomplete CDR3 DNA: TGTGCCAGCAGTGAACAGGGCTCCTAT. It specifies CASSEQGSY. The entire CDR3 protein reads CASSEQGSYEQYF.

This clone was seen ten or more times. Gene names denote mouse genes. The CDR3 is CASSDGGQNAEQFF. CDR3 DNA, as far as it was read: TGTGCCAGCAGTGATGGAGGACAAAATGCT. The rearrangement links TRBV13-1 to TRBJ2-1, with a possible D match to TRBD1 (5 bases). The CDR3 end falls 4 residues outside the read, so it is completed with the germline J gene. This CDR3 has 14 amino acids. Trimming left V 0 bases short and J 5 bases short, with 9 bases between. Per germline, CDR1 NSHNY and CDR2 SYGAGN.

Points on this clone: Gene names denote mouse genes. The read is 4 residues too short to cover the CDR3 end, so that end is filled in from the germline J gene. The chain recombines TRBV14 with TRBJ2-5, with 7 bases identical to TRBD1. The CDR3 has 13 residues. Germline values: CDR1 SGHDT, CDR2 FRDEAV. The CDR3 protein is CASSFGTEDTQYF. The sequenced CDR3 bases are TGTGCCAGCAGTTTTGGGACAGAAGAC.

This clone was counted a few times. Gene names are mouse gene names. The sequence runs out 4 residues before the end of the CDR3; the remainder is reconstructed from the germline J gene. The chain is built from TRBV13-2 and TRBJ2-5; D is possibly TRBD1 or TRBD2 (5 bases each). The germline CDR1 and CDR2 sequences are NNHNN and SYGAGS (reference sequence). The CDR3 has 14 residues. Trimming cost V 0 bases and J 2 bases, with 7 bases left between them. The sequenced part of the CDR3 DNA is TGTGCCAGCGGTGATGGGGGGTCCCAAGAC. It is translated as CASGDGGSQD. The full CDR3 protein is CASGDGGSQDTQYF.

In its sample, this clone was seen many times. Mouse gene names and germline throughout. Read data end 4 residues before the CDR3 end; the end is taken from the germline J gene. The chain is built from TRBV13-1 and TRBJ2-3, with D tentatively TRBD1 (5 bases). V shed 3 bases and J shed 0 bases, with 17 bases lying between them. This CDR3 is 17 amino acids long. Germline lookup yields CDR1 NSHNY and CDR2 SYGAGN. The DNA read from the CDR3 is TGTGCCAGCAGTGTCCCCCCCAGGGCGGCTAGTGCAGAA. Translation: CASSVPPRAASAE. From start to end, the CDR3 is CASSVPPRAASAETLYF.

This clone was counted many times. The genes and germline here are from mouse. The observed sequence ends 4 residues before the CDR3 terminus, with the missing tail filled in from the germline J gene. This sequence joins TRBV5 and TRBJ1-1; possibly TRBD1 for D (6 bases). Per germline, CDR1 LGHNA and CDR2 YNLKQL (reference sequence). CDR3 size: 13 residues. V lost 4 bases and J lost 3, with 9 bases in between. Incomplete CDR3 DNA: TGTGCCAGCAGCCCTACAGGGTACACA. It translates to CASSPTGYT. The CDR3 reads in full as CASSPTGYTEVFF.

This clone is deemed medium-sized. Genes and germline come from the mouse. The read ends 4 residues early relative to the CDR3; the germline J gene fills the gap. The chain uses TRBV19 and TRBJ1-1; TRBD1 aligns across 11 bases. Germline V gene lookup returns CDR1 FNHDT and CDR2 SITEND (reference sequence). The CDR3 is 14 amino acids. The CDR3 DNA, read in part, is TGTGCCAGCAGTTCCGGGACAGGGGGAGCA. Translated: CASSSGTGGA. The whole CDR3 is CASSSGTGGAEVFF.

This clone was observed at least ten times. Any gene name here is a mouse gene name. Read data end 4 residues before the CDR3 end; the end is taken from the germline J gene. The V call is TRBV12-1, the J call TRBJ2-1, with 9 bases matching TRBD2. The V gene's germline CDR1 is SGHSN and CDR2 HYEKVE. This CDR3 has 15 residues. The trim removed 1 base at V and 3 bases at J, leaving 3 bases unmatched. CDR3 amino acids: CASSLGGALYAEQFF. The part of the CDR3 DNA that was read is TGTGCCAGCTCTCTTGGGGGGGCGCTCTATGCT.

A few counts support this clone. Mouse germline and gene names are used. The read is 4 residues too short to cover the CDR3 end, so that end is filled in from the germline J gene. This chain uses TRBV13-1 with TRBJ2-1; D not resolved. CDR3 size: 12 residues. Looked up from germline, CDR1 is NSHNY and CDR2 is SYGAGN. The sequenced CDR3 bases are TGTGCCAGCAGTGATGCAAGGGCT. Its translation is CASSDARA. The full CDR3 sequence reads CASSDARAEQFF.

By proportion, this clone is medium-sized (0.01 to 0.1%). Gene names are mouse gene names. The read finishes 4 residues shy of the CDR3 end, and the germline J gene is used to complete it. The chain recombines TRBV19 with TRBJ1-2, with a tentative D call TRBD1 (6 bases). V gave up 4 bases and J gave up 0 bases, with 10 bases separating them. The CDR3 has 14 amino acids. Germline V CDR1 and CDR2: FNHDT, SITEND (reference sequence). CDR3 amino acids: CASSRDTTNSDYTF. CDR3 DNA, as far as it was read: TGTGCCAGCAGTCGGGACACCACAAACTCC. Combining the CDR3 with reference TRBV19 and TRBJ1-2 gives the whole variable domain GGIITQTPKFLIGQEGQKLTLKCQQNFNHDTMYWYRQDSGKGLRLIYYSITENDLQKGDLSEGYDASREKKSSFSLTVTSAQKNEMAVFLCASSRDTTNSDYTFGSGTRLLVI.

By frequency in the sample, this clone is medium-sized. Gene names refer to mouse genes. Incomplete CDR3 DNA: TGTGCCAGCAGTATCGAGGGA. As protein: CASSIEG. From start to end, the CDR3 is CASSIEGEVFF. The chain joins TRBV19 to TRBJ1-1; D is ambiguous. The read ends 4 residues early relative to the CDR3; the germline J gene fills the gap. Germline V gene lookup returns CDR1 FNHDT and CDR2 SITEND (reference sequence). The CDR3 is made up of 11 amino acids. Based on the CDR3 plus reference TRBV19 and TRBJ1-1, the full variable domain is GGIITQTPKFLIGQEGQKLTLKCQQNFNHDTMYWYRQDSGKGLRLIYYSITENDLQKGDLSEGYDASREKKSSFSLTVTSAQKNEMAVFLCASSIEGEVFFGKGTRLTVV.

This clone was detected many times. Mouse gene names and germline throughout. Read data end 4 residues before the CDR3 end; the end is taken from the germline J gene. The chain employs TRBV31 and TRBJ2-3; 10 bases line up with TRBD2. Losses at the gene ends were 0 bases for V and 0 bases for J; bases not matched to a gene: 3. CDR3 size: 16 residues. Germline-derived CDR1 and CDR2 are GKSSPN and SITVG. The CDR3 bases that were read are TGTGCCTGGAGTCTAGGGGACTGGGGTAGTGCAGAA. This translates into CAWSLGDWGSAE. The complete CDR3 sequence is CAWSLGDWGSAETLYF.

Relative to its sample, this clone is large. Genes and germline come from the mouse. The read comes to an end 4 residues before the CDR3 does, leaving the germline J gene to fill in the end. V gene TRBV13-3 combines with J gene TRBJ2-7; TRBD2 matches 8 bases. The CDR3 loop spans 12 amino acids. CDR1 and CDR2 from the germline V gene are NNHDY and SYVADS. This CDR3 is CASRTGGYEQYF. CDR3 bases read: TGTGCCAGCAGAACTGGGGGTTAT.

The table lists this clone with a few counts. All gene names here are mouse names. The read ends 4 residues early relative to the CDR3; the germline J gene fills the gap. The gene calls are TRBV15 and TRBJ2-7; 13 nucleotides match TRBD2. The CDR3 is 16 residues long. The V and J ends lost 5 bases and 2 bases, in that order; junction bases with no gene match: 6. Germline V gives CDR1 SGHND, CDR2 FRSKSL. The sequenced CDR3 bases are TGTGCCAGCAGTCACCGGGACTGGGGGGGGGCCTAT. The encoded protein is CASSHRDWGGAY. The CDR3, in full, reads CASSHRDWGGAYEQYF.